A single sample gave rise to the 27 T cell receptor beta chains below, sequenced in a study of T-cell reconstitution after alpha-beta-depleted transplantation in children. Unique molecular identifiers were incorporated into the prepared TCRbeta library. TCRdb re-derived calls from the PCR reads in MiXCR, one entry per CDR3 protein. The table shows 450,000 to 700,000 distinct CDR3 sequences, with 25% to 30% occurring only once. Sequenced material: PBMCs, taken before TCRalphabeta/CD19-depleted stem cell transplant. The source is a boy younger than two with Wiskott-Aldrich syndrome, due to receive a stem cell transplant.

This clonotype has more than one count but fewer than ten. The chain combines TRBV7-2 with TRBJ2-3; the D gene is possibly TRBD2 (5 bases). The ends were cut back, 5 bases at V and 2 bases at J, with 14 bases in the middle. The length of the CDR3 is 15 residues. Germline CDR1 and CDR2: SGHTA and FQGNSA. In DNA, the CDR3 is TGTGCCAGCAGCCCGACGAGGACTTCCACAGATACGCAGTATTTT. Its protein is CASSPTRTSTDTQYF.

About this clonotype: Lacking the conserved final phenylalanine or tryptophan, this CDR3 likely reflects a read error. This rearrangement joins TRBV7-2 to TRBJ2-7; 9 bases are shared with TRBD2. Germline assignment: CDR1 SGHTA and CDR2 FQGNSA. The trim removed 5 bases at V and 2 bases at J, leaving 4 bases unmatched. This CDR3 is built from 14 residues. The CDR3 is CASSKGLATYEQYL. In nucleotides, the CDR3 is TGTGCCAGCAGCAAAGGACTAGCGACCTACGAGCAGTACTTG.

This clonotype was observed a few times. The chain has TRBV20-1 and TRBJ2-7, with 10 bases fitting TRBD2. Germline V gives CDR1 DFQATT, CDR2 SNEGSKA (reference sequence). The J segment lost 5 bases and the V segment lost 0 bases, leaving 4 bases of the junction unmatched. CDR3 length: 14 residues. In DNA form, the CDR3 reads TGCAGTGCTAGAGAAGCGGGAGGGCTCGACGAGCAGTACTTC. It specifies CSAREAGGLDEQYF.

This clonotype showed up just a few times. This sequence joins TRBV20-1 and TRBJ1-1, with D perhaps matching TRBD1 (6 bases). Trimming pared 3 bases from V and 0 bases from J, leaving 11 bases between. Germline CDR1 DFQATT, CDR2 SNEGSKA (reference sequence). This CDR3 spans 14 amino acids. Here the CDR3 reads CSARAQGMNTEAFF. The CDR3 DNA is TGCAGTGCTAGGGCACAGGGTATGAACACTGAAGCTTTCTTT.

This chain joins TRBV5-4 and TRBJ2-1; 8 positions match TRBD2. Looked up from germline, CDR1 is SGHNT and CDR2 is YYREEE (reference sequence). Losses at the gene ends were 0 bases for V and 1 base for J; bases not matched to a gene: 12. The CDR3 consists of 19 residues. The CDR3 DNA follows: TGTGCCAGCAGCTTGGCCCCCCTAGCGGGTGCAGGGTCCTACAATGAGCAGTTCTTC. Translating it yields CASSLAPLAGAGSYNEQFF. Filled out from reference TRBV5-4 and TRBJ2-1, the complete variable domain reads ETGVTQSPTHLIKTRGQQVTLRCSSQSGHNTVSWYQQALGQGPQFIFQYYREEENGRGNFPPRFSGLQFPNYSSELNVNALELDDSALYLCASSLAPLAGAGSYNEQFFGPGTRLTVL.

The V gene is TRBV20-1, the J gene TRBJ2-7; no clear D. Germline V gene data show CDR1 as DFQATT and CDR2 as SNEGSKA (reference sequence). The CDR3 covers 13 residues. V lost 0 bases to trimming and J lost 2 bases, with 8 bases between them. The CDR3 is CSARDGPPYEQYF. The CDR3 nucleotides read TGCAGTGCTAGAGATGGGCCTCCCTACGAGCAGTACTTC.

Comment on this clonotype: One end of the junction fails to match germline, which may point to a read error. The chain couples TRBV5-1 to TRBJ2-3; the D gene is possibly TRBD1 (7 bases). The germline V gene encodes CDR1 SGHRS and CDR2 YFSETQ. The CDR3 covers 16 residues. The CDR3 sequence is CASSLEGAGRTDTQYF. The CDR3 DNA follows: TGTGCCAGCAGCTTGGAGGGGGCGGGGCGCACAGATACGCAGTATTTT.

DNA for the CDR3: TGTGCCAGCAGCTCCCGAAGGCGGAACACTGAAGCTTTCTTT. Amino acids: CASSSRRRNTEAFF. J is TRBJ1-1 and V is TRBV21-1; the table's D call TRBD1 went unverified against the DNA. TRBV21-1 is an annotated pseudogene. The CDR3 loop spans 14 amino acids.

The J gene is TRBJ2-3, the V gene TRBV20-1; D remains unclear. CDR3 length equals 10 residues. V shed 6 bases and J shed 9 bases, with 10 bases lying between them. The germline CDR1 and CDR2 sequences are DFQATT and SNEGSKA (reference sequence). CDR3 region: CSAARLTQYF. CDR3 in DNA: TGCAGTGCAGCTCGCCTCACGCAGTATTTT.

The chain employs TRBV5-1 and TRBJ1-2; maybe TRBD1 (6 bases). The CDR3 is 14 residues long. V lost 4 bases to trimming and J lost 3 bases, with 13 bases between them. CDR1 SGHRS and CDR2 YFSETQ come from the germline V gene. The CDR3 protein is CASSIRDTYYGYTF. The CDR3 DNA follows: TGCGCCAGCAGCATCCGGGACACTTACTATGGCTACACCTTC. Together with reference TRBV5-1 and TRBJ1-2, the CDR3 gives the full variable domain: KAGVTQTPRYLIKTRGQQVTLSCSPISGHRSVSWYQQTPGQGLQFLFEYFSETQRNKGNFPGRFSGRQFSNSRSEMNVSTLELGDSALYLCASSIRDTYYGYTFGSGTRLTVV.

The chain carries TRBV27 and TRBJ2-1, with D hard to call. This CDR3 has 16 amino acids. V was cut by 5 bases and J by 0 bases, with 14 bases left in between. Germline V gene sequence: CDR1 MNHEY, CDR2 SMNVEV (reference sequence). The CDR3, as DNA: TGTGCCAGCAGTCCCTCCGGAATGAGCTCCTACAATGAGCAGTTCTTC. This encodes CASSPSGMSSYNEQFF.

The sample holds a few counts of this clonotype. The chain carries TRBV27 and TRBJ2-2, with D uncertain. The ends were cut back, 3 bases at V and 1 base at J, with 9 bases in the middle. This CDR3 comprises 15 residues. Germline V gene sequence: CDR1 MNHEY, CDR2 SMNVEV (reference sequence). This chain's CDR3 is CASSFQRRNTGELFF. CDR3 DNA: TGTGCCAGCAGTTTTCAACGGAGGAACACCGGGGAGCTGTTTTTT.

This clonotype was counted between two and nine times. V and J are TRBV7-9 and TRBJ2-1, with TRBD2 as a possible D gene (6 bases). The V gene's germline CDR1 is SEHNR and CDR2 FQNEAQ (reference sequence). Between the trimmed V and J ends, which lost 0 bases and 11 bases, there was a span of 14 bases. The CDR3 is 14 residues long. For the CDR3, the DNA is TGTGCCAGCAGCTTAGCAACCGGGACTGGGAAGCAGTTCTTC. It specifies CASSLATGTGKQFF.

V gene TRBV6-5 combines with J gene TRBJ2-7; the match to TRBD1 covers 8 bases. The CDR3 has 14 residues. V lost 4 bases and J lost 6; bases outside the gene matches: 8. Germline V gene lookup returns CDR1 MNHEY and CDR2 SVGAGI. DNA for the CDR3: TGTGCCAGCAGTTTGGGACAGGCCGCCTTCGAGCAGTACTTC. This encodes CASSLGQAAFEQYF.

The chain combines TRBV27 with TRBJ2-2; no clear D. Between the trimmed V and J ends, which lost 6 bases and 1 base, there was a span of 15 bases. Looked up from germline, CDR1 is MNHEY and CDR2 is SMNVEV (reference sequence). This CDR3 has 16 residues. CDR3 coding DNA: TGTGCCAGCAGAGTTGGGGTGGCGCTGAACACCGGGGAGCTGTTTTTT. Translated, it gives CASRVGVALNTGELFF.

The V and J genes are TRBV5-1 and TRBJ2-1, with TRBD2 matching over 9 bases. Germline V CDR1 and CDR2: SGHRS, YFSETQ. The CDR3 has 14 amino acids. V lost 4 bases and J lost 4; bases outside the gene matches: 3. The CDR3 spells CASSDLAGYNEQFF. CDR3 in DNA: TGCGCCAGCAGCGACCTAGCGGGATACAATGAGCAGTTCTTC.

This clonotype came up a few times. V gene TRBV20-1 combines with J gene TRBJ2-1; 7 nucleotides agree with TRBD1. The CDR3 has 15 residues. Trimming removed 4 bases from V and 0 bases from J; junction bases left unmatched: 6. Per germline, CDR1 DFQATT and CDR2 SNEGSKA (reference sequence). CDR3 amino acids: CSANPGQSSYNEQFF. CDR3 DNA sequence: TGCAGTGCTAACCCGGGACAGAGCTCCTACAATGAGCAGTTCTTC.

This clonotype came up a few times. V usage is TRBV14 and J usage is TRBJ2-1; D is unclear. The CDR3 runs 14 residues. Germline V gives CDR1 SGHDN, CDR2 FVKESK. V shed 1 base and J shed 2 bases, with 6 bases lying between them. The CDR3 nucleotides read TGTGCCAGCAGCCAAGTACGGCCCTACAATGAGCAGTTCTTC. This sequence encodes CASSQVRPYNEQFF.

This clonotype turned up a few times. J is TRBJ2-1 and V is TRBV4-1, with TRBD2 identical over 7 bases. Germline V gene lookup returns CDR1 MGHRA and CDR2 YSYEKL. V trimming: 0 bases; J trimming: 6 bases; junction bases outside the gene matches: 14. The CDR3 has 18 amino acids. CDR3 protein: CASSQDLGGGPVSNEQFF. The CDR3 DNA reads as TGCGCCAGCAGCCAAGATCTTGGGGGAGGGCCGGTAAGCAATGAGCAGTTCTTC.

This rearrangement joins TRBV7-2 to TRBJ1-5; TRBD1 aligns across 10 bases. The germline V gene encodes CDR1 SGHTA and CDR2 FQGNSA. The CDR3 is 17 residues long. J lost 1 base, V lost 5 bases, and 8 bases had no gene match. CDR3 DNA sequence: TGTGCCAGCAGCAGGTCCAGGACAGGGGGGAGCAATCAGCCCCAGCATTTT. Protein: CASSRSRTGGSNQPQHF.

The chain couples TRBV20-1 to TRBJ1-5; D possibly corresponds to TRBD1 (5 bases). The CDR3 consists of 14 residues. CDR1 is DFQATT, CDR2 SNEGSKA, per germline (reference sequence). Trimming took off 0 bases at V and 5 bases at J, with 11 bases between the two ends. CDR3 nucleotide sequence: TGCAGTGCTAGAGATGGGGGGAATTATCAGCCCCAGCATTTT. Translated: CSARDGGNYQPQHF.

This clonotype was observed a few times. The genes are TRBV5-1 and TRBJ1-1; TRBD1 might be the D (6 bases). Germline V gene sequence: CDR1 SGHRS, CDR2 YFSETQ. The V end lost 6 bases, the J end lost 3 bases, and 15 bases lay between the germline ends. The CDR3 is 14 residues long. This CDR3 reads CASTLRGGDTEAFF. Here the CDR3 DNA reads TGCGCCAGCACCCTGAGGGGGGGTGACACTGAAGCTTTCTTT.

This clonotype appeared once. The chain links TRBV9 to TRBJ2-2; D is uncertain. The V end was cut by 3 bases, the J end by 4 bases, with 10 bases between. The CDR3 sequence is 14 residues long. Germline V CDR1 and CDR2: SGDLS, YYNGEE. The CDR3, as DNA: TGTGCCAGCAGCGCGGAGAACCCCACCGGGGAGCTGTTTTTT. Amino acid sequence: CASSAENPTGELFF. Filled out from reference TRBV9 and TRBJ2-2, the complete variable domain reads DSGVTQTPKHLITATGQRVTLRCSPRSGDLSVYWYQQSLDQGLQFLIQYYNGEERAKGNILERFSAQQFPDLHSELNLSSLELGDSALYFCASSAENPTGELFFGEGSRLTVL.

The J gene is TRBJ2-7, the V gene TRBV29-1; a possible D gene is TRBD2 (6 bases). Trimming stripped 6 bases from V and 0 bases from J, with 18 bases between. Germline V CDR1 and CDR2: SQVTM, ANQGSEA. CDR3 length: 15 amino acids. This chain's CDR3 is CSVARPGDSSYEQYF. CDR3 nucleotides: TGCAGCGTAGCTCGTCCGGGAGACAGCTCCTACGAGCAGTACTTC.

The DNA of the CDR3 is TGTGCCAGCAGGCCTGTACAGGGGAGGGGCACCGGGGAGCTGTTTTTT. Translation gives CASRPVQGRGTGELFF. This chain uses TRBV7-3 with TRBJ2-2; D may be TRBD1 or TRBD2 (7 bases each). The CDR3 contains 16 residues. The germline V gene encodes CDR1 SGHTA and CDR2 FQGTGA. The V end was cut by 6 bases, the J end by 4 bases, with 18 bases between.

This clonotype turned up a few times. The chain combines TRBV11-2 with TRBJ2-5, with TRBD1 as a possible D gene (6 bases). Germline V lookup: CDR1 SGHAT, CDR2 FQNNGV. CDR3 length: 15 residues. V lost 0 bases and J 5 bases, leaving 13 bases between the germline ends. CDR3 bases: TGTGCCAGCAGCTTAGATGTCCAGGGGTGGGAGACCCAGTACTTC. As protein: CASSLDVQGWETQYF.

This clonotype was counted only a few times. This chain connects TRBV12-3 or TRBV12-4 to TRBJ1-5; no clear D gene. This CDR3 contains 15 residues. The V end was cut by 6 bases, the J end by 5 bases, with 17 bases between. The CDR3 is CASSFDGVLDQPQHF. The DNA for the CDR3 is TGTGCCAGCAGCTTTGACGGGGTTTTGGATCAGCCCCAGCATTTT.